One and the same sample provided the 3 T cell receptor beta chains below, sequenced in a study of early T cells in non-severe SARS-CoV-2 infection. MiXCR, applied by TCRdb to the 5' RACE reads, yields one record per CDR3 protein. The sample lists under 70,000 distinct CDR3 sequences, around 12% occurring once. Source material: whole blood. All receptors come from an adult who was a healthcare worker with PCR-confirmed SARS-CoV-2 infection or an uninfected control (not recorded which).

The rearrangement links TRBV6-6 to TRBJ2-1; D gene uncertain. Looked up from germline, CDR1 is MNHNY and CDR2 is SVGAGI (reference sequence). V dropped 5 bases and J dropped 2 bases, with 7 bases sitting between them. The CDR3 contains 13 residues. As DNA, the CDR3 is TGTGCCAGCAGTGCCGCGGCCTACAATGAGCAGTTCTTC. Its translation: CASSAAAYNEQFF.

The rearrangement uses TRBV24-1 and TRBJ2-2, with 8 bases lining up with TRBD1. Germline CDR1 KGHDR, CDR2 SFDVKD. Unmatched junction bases numbered 5, after V lost 7 bases and J lost 2 bases. CDR3 length: 15 residues. CDR3 nucleotide sequence: TGTGCCACCAGCCGGGGACAGGTTAACACCGGGGAGCTGTTTTTT. This gives the protein CATSRGQVNTGELFF.

The CDR3 DNA reads TGCAGCGCCGCGACGACAGTCTCAGAGACCCAGTACTTC. Its protein product is CSAATTVSETQYF. The rearrangement links TRBV29-1 to TRBJ2-5; TRBD1 might be the D (5 bases). Germline V gene sequence: CDR1 SQVTM, CDR2 ANQGSEA. The CDR3 has 13 residues. The V and J ends lost 7 bases and 4 bases respectively, with 16 bases between them. The whole variable domain, remainder taken from reference TRBV29-1 and TRBJ2-5, is SAVISQKPSRDICQRGTSLTIQCQVDSQVTMMFWYRQQPGQSLTLIATANQGSEATYESGFVIDKFPISRPNLTFSTLTVSNMSPEDSSIYLCSAATTVSETQYFGPGTRLLVL.